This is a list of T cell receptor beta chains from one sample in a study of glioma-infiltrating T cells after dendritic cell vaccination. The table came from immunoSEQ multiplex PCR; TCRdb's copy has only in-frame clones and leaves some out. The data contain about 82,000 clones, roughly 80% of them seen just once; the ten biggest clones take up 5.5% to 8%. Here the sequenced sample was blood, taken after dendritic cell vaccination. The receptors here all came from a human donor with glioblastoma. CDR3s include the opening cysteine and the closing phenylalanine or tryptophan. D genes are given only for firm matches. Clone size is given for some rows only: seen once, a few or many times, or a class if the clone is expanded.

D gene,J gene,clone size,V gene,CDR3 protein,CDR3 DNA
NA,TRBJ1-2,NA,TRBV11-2,CASSLGRVFGYTF,TGTGCCAGCAGCTTAGGTCGAGTATTCGGCTACACCTTC
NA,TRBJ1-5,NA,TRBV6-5,CASSSTPYQPQHF,TGTGCCAGCAGTTCCACACCTTATCAGCCCCAGCATTTT
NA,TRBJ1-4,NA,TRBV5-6,CASSSTATNEKLFF,TGTGCCAGCAGCTCCACAGCAACTAATGAAAAACTGTTTTTT
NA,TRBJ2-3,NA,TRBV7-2,CASSLQRGTDTQYF,TGTGCCAGCAGCTTACAGCGGGGCACAGATACGCAGTATTTT
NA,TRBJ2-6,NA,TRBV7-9,CASSPTLGNSGANALTF,TGTGCCAGCAGCCCAACGTTAGGTAACTCTGGGGCCAACGCCCTGACTTTC
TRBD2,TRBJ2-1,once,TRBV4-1,CASSQDQRGYNEQFF,TGCGCCAGCAGCCAAGATCAGCGGGGGTACAATGAGCAGTTCTTC
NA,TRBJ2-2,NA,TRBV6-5,CASSYGAAGELFF,TGTGCCAGCAGTTACGGGGCGGCCGGGGAGCTGTTTTTT
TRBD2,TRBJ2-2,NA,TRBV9,CASSVGGRRLAGPGELFF,TGTGCCAGCAGCGTAGGGGGTAGGAGACTAGCGGGGCCCGGGGAGCTGTTTTTT
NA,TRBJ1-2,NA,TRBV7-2,CASSLGLNYGYTF,TGTGCCAGCAGCTTGGGGCTTAACTATGGCTACACCTTC
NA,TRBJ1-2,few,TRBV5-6,CASAGAGLASYGYTF,TGTGCCAGCGCGGGGGCAGGGCTAGCGAGCTATGGCTACACCTTC
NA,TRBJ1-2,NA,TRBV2,CASSVLGEDGYTF,TGTGCCAGCAGTGTTCTGGGGGAGGATGGCTACACCTTC
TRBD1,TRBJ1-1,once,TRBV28,CASSYSGTGIPAFF,TGTGCCAGCAGCTATTCCGGGACAGGGATCCCAGCTTTCTTT
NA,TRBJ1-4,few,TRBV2,CASSERGATNEKLFF,TGTGCCAGCAGTGAACGGGGTGCAACTAATGAAAAACTGTTTTTT
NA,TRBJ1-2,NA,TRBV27,CASSLQGLDGYTF,TGTGCCAGCAGTTTACAGGGCCTGGATGGCTACACCTTC
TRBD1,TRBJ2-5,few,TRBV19,CASSMGQGQGVETQYF,TGTGCCAGTAGTATGGGTCAGGGACAGGGGGTAGAGACCCAGTACTTC
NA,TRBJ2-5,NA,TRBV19,CASSIGGFETQYF,TGTGCCAGTAGTATAGGGGGCTTCGAGACCCAGTACTTC
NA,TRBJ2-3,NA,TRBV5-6,CASSLVSPGTDTQYF,TGTGCCAGCAGCTTGGTTAGTCCAGGGACAGATACGCAGTATTTT
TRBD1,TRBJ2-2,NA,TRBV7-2,CASSSTGEGELFF,TGTGCCAGCAGCTCGACAGGGGAAGGGGAGCTGTTTTTT
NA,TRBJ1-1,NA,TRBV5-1,CASSLLAGENTEAFF,TGCGCCAGCAGCTTGTTGGCAGGGGAGAACACTGAAGCTTTCTTT
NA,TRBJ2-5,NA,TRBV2,CASSVISSPQETQYF,TGTGCCAGCAGTGTAATTAGCAGCCCTCAAGAGACCCAGTACTTC
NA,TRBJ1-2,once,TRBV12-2,CASRLGTGTRLPEGYTF,TGTGCAAGTCGCTTAGGTACCGGGACACGTCTCCCGGAGGGCTACACCTTC
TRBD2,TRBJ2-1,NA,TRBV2,CASSLLAASSYNEQFF,TGTGCCAGCAGCTTACTAGCGGCGAGCTCCTACAATGAGCAGTTCTTC
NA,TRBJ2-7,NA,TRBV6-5,CASSYGAGAPYEQYF,TGTGCCAGCAGTTACGGGGCGGGGGCTCCCTACGAGCAGTACTTC
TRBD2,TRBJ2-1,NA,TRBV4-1,CASRELAGGEQFF,TGCGCCAGCAGGGAACTAGCGGGGGGTGAGCAGTTCTTC
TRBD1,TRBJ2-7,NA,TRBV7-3,CASSATGFVDEQYF,TGTGCCAGCAGCGCGACAGGGTTCGTTGACGAGCAGTACTTC
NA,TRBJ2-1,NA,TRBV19,CASSTLAHPSNEQFF,TGTGCCAGTAGCACGCTAGCCCATCCTTCCAATGAGCAGTTCTTC
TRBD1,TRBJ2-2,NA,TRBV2,CASSEAARTGTNTGELFF,TGTGCCAGCAGTGAAGCGGCCAGGACAGGGACGAACACCGGGGAGCTGTTTTTT
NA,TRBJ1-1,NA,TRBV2,CASTIRVETEAFF,TGTGCCAGCACAATACGGGTTGAGACTGAAGCTTTCTTT
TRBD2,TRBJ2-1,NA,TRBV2,CASTLAGGPVEQFF,TGTGCCAGCACGTTAGCGGGGGGGCCGGTTGAGCAGTTCTTC
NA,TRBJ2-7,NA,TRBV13,CASSLEGDYEQYF,TGTGCCAGCAGCTTAGAGGGGGACTACGAGCAGTACTTC
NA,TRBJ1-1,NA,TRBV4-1,CASSQGHGGLNTEAFF,TGCGCCAGCAGCCAAGGACACGGTGGCTTGAACACTGAAGCTTTCTTT